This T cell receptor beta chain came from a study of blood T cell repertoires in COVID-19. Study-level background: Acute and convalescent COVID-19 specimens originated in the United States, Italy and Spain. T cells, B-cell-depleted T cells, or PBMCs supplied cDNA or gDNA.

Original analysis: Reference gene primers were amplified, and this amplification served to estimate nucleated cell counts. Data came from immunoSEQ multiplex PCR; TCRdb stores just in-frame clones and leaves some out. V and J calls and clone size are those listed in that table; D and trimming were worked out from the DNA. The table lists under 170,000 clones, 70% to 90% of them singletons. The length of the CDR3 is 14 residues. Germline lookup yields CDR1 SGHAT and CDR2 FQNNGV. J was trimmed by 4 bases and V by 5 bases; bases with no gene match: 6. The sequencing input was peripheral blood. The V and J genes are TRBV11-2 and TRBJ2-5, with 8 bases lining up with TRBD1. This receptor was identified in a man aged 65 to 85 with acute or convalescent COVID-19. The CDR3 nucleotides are TGTGCCAGCAGCATACAGGGGGTTTCAGAGACCCAGTACTTC. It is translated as CASSIQGVSETQYF.